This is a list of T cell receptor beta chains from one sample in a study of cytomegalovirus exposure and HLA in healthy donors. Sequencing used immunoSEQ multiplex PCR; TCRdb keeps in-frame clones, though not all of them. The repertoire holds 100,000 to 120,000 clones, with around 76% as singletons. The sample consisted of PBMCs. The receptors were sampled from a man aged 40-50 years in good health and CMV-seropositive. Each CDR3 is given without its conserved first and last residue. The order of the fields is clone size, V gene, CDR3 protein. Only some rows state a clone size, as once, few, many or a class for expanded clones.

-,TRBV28,ASASWTSGSGEQF
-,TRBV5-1,ASSWGTSTGAETQY
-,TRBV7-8,ASSLIFLGADTQY
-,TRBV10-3,AISEPGLEETQY
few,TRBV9,ASSVAQNYEQY
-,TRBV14,ASSQTGVVGEQY
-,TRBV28,ASSFLRQGTYEQY
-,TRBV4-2,ASSQEALGSYEQY
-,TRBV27,ASSYLGQANSPLH
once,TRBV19,ASSSDKGAGANVLT
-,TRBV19,ASSRGGEGYYEQY
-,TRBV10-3,AISESGTGMGTGELF
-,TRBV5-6,ASSFGGGRGDEQY
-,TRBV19,ASSAPGQGDGNTIY